Presented here are 22 T cell receptor beta chains from one specimen sequenced in a study of cytomegalovirus exposure and HLA in healthy donors. PCR primers comprised 60 Vbeta and 13 Jbeta primers. Libraries were prepared by immunoSEQ multiplex PCR; TCRdb keeps only in-frame clonotypes and omits some of them. The data contain 55,000 or so clones, around 78% of them singletons. Sequencing used PBMCs. The receptors were sampled from a female donor in good health and CMV-seronegative.

The rearrangement joins TRBV29-1 to TRBJ1-2; D is possibly TRBD1 (6 bases). The V and J ends lost 7 bases and 2 bases respectively, with 11 bases between them. Germline V gives CDR1 SQVTM, CDR2 ANQGSEA. The CDR3 runs 12 residues. The CDR3 sequence: CSGRTDNYGYTF. DNA of the CDR3: TGCAGCGGACGGACAGACAACTATGGCTACACCTTC.

This chain connects TRBV18 to TRBJ1-5; 8 bases match TRBD1. Per the germline V gene, CDR1 is KGHSH and CDR2 is LQKENI. CDR3 size: 15 residues. V was clipped by 2 bases and J by 5 bases; unmatched bases: 5. As DNA, the CDR3 is TGTGCCAGCTCACCAACCGGGACAGGATATCAGCCCCAGCATTTT. Translation: CASSPTGTGYQPQHF.

The chain links TRBV29-1 to TRBJ2-7, with 7 bases matching TRBD1. CDR3 length equals 13 residues. The junction had 5 bases not matched to a gene; V was cut back by 6 bases and J by 0 bases. Germline V gene lookup returns CDR1 SQVTM and CDR2 ANQGSEA. CDR3 in DNA: TGCAGCGTCGCAGGGGACAGCTCCTACGAGCAGTACTTC. Residues: CSVAGDSSYEQYF.

The chain uses TRBV29-1 and TRBJ1-1; D is ambiguous. The CDR3 sequence is 13 residues long. Germline CDR1 is SQVTM and CDR2 is ANQGSEA. V was cut by 7 bases and J by 1 base, with 13 bases left in between. Here the CDR3 reads CSAEGRKNTEAFF. The CDR3, as DNA: TGCAGCGCCGAGGGAAGAAAGAACACTGAAGCTTTCTTT.

The count of this clone is one. The rearrangement joins TRBV5-6 to TRBJ2-7, with 11 bases identical to TRBD2. The CDR3 consists of 14 residues. The V gene's germline CDR1 is SGHDT and CDR2 YYEEEE. Trimming cost V 3 bases and J 3 bases; bases outside gene matches: 2. The CDR3 sequence: CASSWGLADYEQYF. The CDR3 DNA reads TGTGCCAGCAGCTGGGGACTAGCGGACTACGAGCAGTACTTC.

The chain uses TRBV4-1 and TRBJ1-1, with 8 bases that match TRBD1. This CDR3 spans 16 amino acids. Losses at the gene ends were 4 bases for V and 0 bases for J; bases not matched to a gene: 7. Germline values: CDR1 MGHRA, CDR2 YSYEKL. The CDR3 region has the DNA TGCGCCAGCAGCCCCCGGACAGGGAAGGTGAACACTGAAGCTTTCTTT. It is translated as CASSPRTGKVNTEAFF.

In this sample, this clone turned up once. The chain couples TRBV6-6 to TRBJ1-4; D is ambiguous. Germline CDR1 reads MNHNY; CDR2 reads SVGAGI (reference sequence). This CDR3 spans 12 amino acids. V shed 2 bases and J shed 4 bases, with 2 bases lying between them. CDR3 amino acids: CASSYLNEKLFF. Written as DNA, the CDR3 is TGTGCCAGCAGTTACCTTAATGAAAAACTGTTTTTT.

The rearrangement uses TRBV2 and TRBJ1-2; D ambiguous. The V and J ends lost 1 base and 2 bases respectively, with 11 bases between them. The germline CDR1 and CDR2 sequences are SNHLY and FYNNEI. The CDR3 is made up of 15 amino acids. The CDR3 protein is CASSEVETVNYGYTF. The CDR3 DNA is TGTGCCAGCAGTGAAGTTGAGACTGTGAACTATGGCTACACCTTC.

The chain carries TRBV6-1 and TRBJ1-5; D perhaps matches TRBD1 (6 bases). V gave up 10 bases and J gave up 3 bases, with 13 bases separating them. CDR1 is MNHNS, CDR2 SASEGT, per germline. The CDR3 is 13 residues long. Here the CDR3 DNA reads TGTGCCATCCGACAGGCTCTCAATCAGCCCCAGCATTTT. This codes for CAIRQALNQPQHF.

The chain joins TRBV7-8 to TRBJ2-6, with TRBD1 matching over 9 bases. V dropped 3 bases and J dropped 1; count of bases not matched to a gene: 7. The CDR3 covers 18 residues. CDR1 and CDR2 from the germline V gene are SGHVS and FQNEAQ. CDR3 nucleotides: TGTGCCAGCAGCTTGCGGGACAGGGACCCTTCTGGGGCCAACGTCCTGACTTTC. Translation: CASSLRDRDPSGANVLTF.

This clone has more than one count but fewer than ten. The gene calls are TRBV2 and TRBJ1-5; D is ambiguous. The germline V gene has CDR1 SNHLY and CDR2 FYNNEI. Trimming cost V 3 bases and J 6 bases, with 6 bases left between them. The CDR3 extends over 12 amino acids. Written as DNA, the CDR3 is TGTGCCAGCAGTGATACAATTCAGCCCCAGCATTTT. Its translation: CASSDTIQPQHF.

This chain connects TRBV18 to TRBJ2-1, with 8 bases matching TRBD1. The CDR3 spans 13 residues. Germline lookup yields CDR1 KGHSH and CDR2 LQKENI. J gave up 4 bases and V 5 bases, and 1 base lay outside the gene matches. CDR3 sequence reads: CASSGQGYNEQFF. CDR3 DNA: TGTGCCAGCTCAGGACAGGGATACAATGAGCAGTTCTTC.

The J gene is TRBJ1-1, the V gene TRBV11-1; 7 nucleotides align to TRBD1. This CDR3 is built from 15 residues. After removal of 4 bases from V and 5 bases from J, the junction contained 10 bases not matched to a gene. Germline lookup yields CDR1 SGHAT and CDR2 FQDESV (reference sequence). The CDR3 DNA is TGTGCCAGCAGCTCAGAAACAGGGGCCGTAACTGAAGCTTTCTTT. It yields the protein CASSSETGAVTEAFF.

This clone showed up just a few times. This chain links TRBV7-2 with TRBJ1-1; D not certain. Germline V CDR1 and CDR2: SGHTA, FQGNSA. Trimming removed 4 bases from V and 0 bases from J, with 12 bases in between. The CDR3 sequence is 15 residues long. Here the CDR3 DNA reads TGTGCCAGCAGCTGGGCAGACGTTATGAACACTGAAGCTTTCTTT. It yields the protein CASSWADVMNTEAFF.

This clone was picked up a small number of times. The rearrangement links TRBV28 to TRBJ2-6; 8 bases are a match to TRBD1. V trimming: 7 bases; J trimming: 4 bases; junction bases outside the gene matches: 9. Germline CDR1 reads MDHEN; CDR2 reads SYDVKM. This CDR3 is built from 16 residues. The CDR3 nucleotides are TGTGCCAGCACCACAGGGGGAGGTGACGGGGCCAACGTCCTGACTTTC. Its translation is CASTTGGGDGANVLTF.

This rearrangement joins TRBV5-1 to TRBJ1-2; a possible D gene is TRBD1 (5 bases). The CDR3 is 13 amino acids. Germline values: CDR1 SGHRS, CDR2 YFSETQ. Trimming pared 0 bases from V and 4 bases from J, leaving 7 bases between. The CDR3: CASSLEGSYGYTF. CDR3 bases: TGCGCCAGCAGCTTGGAGGGGTCCTATGGCTACACCTTC.

There are a few counts of this clone. This chain links TRBV5-1 with TRBJ1-1; unclear D gene. CDR1 SGHRS and CDR2 YFSETQ come from the germline V gene. Between the trimmed V and J ends, which lost 1 base and 2 bases, there was a span of 6 bases. CDR3 length: 13 amino acids. CDR3 nucleotides: TGCGCCAGCAGCTTGCTAGACAACACTGAAGCTTTCTTT. It is translated as CASSLLDNTEAFF.

The rearrangement links TRBV4-3 to TRBJ2-7, with a possible D match to TRBD1 (6 bases). From germline, CDR1 is LGHNA and CDR2 YSLEER. The CDR3 has 12 amino acids. V lost 8 bases and J lost 4, with 12 bases in between. CDR3 DNA sequence: TGCGCCAGCGTGGTGCAGGGGTACGAGCAGTACTTC. This gives the protein CASVVQGYEQYF.

The rearrangement joins TRBV9 to TRBJ1-1; D might be TRBD1 (5 bases). Germline V gene lookup returns CDR1 SGDLS and CDR2 YYNGEE. This CDR3 comprises 14 residues. V gave up 0 bases and J gave up 5 bases, with 11 bases separating them. The CDR3 DNA reads as TGTGCCAGCAGCGTAGCCTTGGGGGGTACTGAAGCTTTCTTT. Translation: CASSVALGGTEAFF. Looking up the rest from reference TRBV9 and TRBJ1-1 gives the full variable domain: DSGVTQTPKHLITATGQRVTLRCSPRSGDLSVYWYQQSLDQGLQFLIQYYNGEERAKGNILERFSAQQFPDLHSELNLSSLELGDSALYFCASSVALGGTEAFFGQGTRLTVV.

V usage is TRBV6-5 and J usage is TRBJ1-2; TRBD1 matches at 7 bases. The V segment lost 8 bases and the J segment 3 bases; nucleotides outside the gene matches: 9. Germline assignment: CDR1 MNHEY and CDR2 SVGAGI. The CDR3 has 14 amino acids. DNA of the CDR3: TGTGCCAGCGGGTTGGACAGGCGAGACTATGGCTACACCTTC. Translating it yields CASGLDRRDYGYTF.

The gene calls are TRBV5-4 and TRBJ2-3; TRBD2 aligns across 8 bases. The CDR3 contains 16 residues. Germline CDR1 reads SGHNT; CDR2 reads YYREEE (reference sequence). The ends lost 3 bases at V and 4 bases at J; junction bases unmatched: 10. The CDR3 is CASSSRTTSAADTQYF. The DNA of the CDR3 is TGTGCCAGCAGCTCCCGAACGACTAGCGCCGCAGATACGCAGTATTTT. Complete variable domain (other parts from reference TRBV5-4 and TRBJ2-3): ETGVTQSPTHLIKTRGQQVTLRCSSQSGHNTVSWYQQALGQGPQFIFQYYREEENGRGNFPPRFSGLQFPNYSSELNVNALELDDSALYLCASSSRTTSAADTQYFGPGTRLTVL.

V usage is TRBV5-1 and J usage is TRBJ2-5, with 9 positions matching TRBD2. The germline V gene has CDR1 SGHRS and CDR2 YFSETQ. Unmatched junction bases numbered 12, after V lost 1 base and J lost 5 bases. This CDR3 spans 17 amino acids. The CDR3 protein is CASSLYPSGAQTETQYF. Written as DNA, the CDR3 is TGCGCCAGCAGCTTGTATCCTAGCGGGGCTCAGACCGAGACCCAGTACTTC.